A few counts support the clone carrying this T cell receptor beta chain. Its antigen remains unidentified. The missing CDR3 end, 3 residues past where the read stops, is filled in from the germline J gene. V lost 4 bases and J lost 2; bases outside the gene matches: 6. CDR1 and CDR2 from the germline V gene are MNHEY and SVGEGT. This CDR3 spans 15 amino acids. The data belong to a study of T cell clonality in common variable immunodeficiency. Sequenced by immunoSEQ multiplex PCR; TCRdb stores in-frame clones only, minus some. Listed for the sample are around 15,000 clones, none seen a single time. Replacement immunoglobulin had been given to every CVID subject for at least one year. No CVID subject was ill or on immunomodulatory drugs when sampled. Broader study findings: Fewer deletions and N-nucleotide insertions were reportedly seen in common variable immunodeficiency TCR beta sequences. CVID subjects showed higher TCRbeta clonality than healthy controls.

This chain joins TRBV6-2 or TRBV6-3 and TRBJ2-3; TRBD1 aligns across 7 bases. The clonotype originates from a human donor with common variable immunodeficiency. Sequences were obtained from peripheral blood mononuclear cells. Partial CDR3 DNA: TGTGCCAGCAGTTTCTGGGACAGCGTCACAGATACG. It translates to CASSFWDSVTDT. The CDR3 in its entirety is CASSFWDSVTDTQYF.